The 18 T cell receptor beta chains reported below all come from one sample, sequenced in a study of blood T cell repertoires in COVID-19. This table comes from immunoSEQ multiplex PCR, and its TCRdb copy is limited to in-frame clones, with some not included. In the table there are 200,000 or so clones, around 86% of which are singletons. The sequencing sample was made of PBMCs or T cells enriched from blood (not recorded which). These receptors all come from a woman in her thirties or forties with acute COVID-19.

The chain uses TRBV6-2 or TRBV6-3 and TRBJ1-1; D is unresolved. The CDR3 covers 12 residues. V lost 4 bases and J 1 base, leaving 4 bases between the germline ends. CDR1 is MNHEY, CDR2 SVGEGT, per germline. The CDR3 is CASSSGNTEAFF. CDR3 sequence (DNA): TGTGCCAGCAGTTCGGGGAACACTGAAGCTTTCTTT.

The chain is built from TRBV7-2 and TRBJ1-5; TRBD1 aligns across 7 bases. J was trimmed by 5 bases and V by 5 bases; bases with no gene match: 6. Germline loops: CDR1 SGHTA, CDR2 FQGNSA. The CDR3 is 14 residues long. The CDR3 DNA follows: TGTGCCAGCAGCGCAGACAGGGCGGATCAGCCCCAGCATTTT. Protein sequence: CASSADRADQPQHF.

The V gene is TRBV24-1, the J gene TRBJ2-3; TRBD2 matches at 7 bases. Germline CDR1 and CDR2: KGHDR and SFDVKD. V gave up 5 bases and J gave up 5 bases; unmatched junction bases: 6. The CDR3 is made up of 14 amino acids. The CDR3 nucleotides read TGTGCCACCAGTGCCGGGGAGGGATTAGATACGCAGTATTTT. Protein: CATSAGEGLDTQYF.

CDR3 in amino acids: CASSWDRTLRDSYTF. Here the CDR3 DNA reads TGTGCCAGCAGTTGGGACAGAACCCTTAGGGATAGCTACACCTTC. The chain carries TRBV6-2 or TRBV6-3 and TRBJ1-2; 7 positions match TRBD1. V lost 4 bases, J lost 9 bases, and 14 bases stayed unmatched. The CDR3 covers 15 residues. The germline V gene encodes CDR1 MNHEY and CDR2 SVGEGT.

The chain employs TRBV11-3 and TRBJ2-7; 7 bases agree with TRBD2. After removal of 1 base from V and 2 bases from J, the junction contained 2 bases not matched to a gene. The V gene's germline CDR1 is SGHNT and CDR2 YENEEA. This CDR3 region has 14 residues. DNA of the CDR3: TGTGCCAGCAGCTTAGGGGGGGGTACCTACGAGCAGTACTTC. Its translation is CASSLGGGTYEQYF.

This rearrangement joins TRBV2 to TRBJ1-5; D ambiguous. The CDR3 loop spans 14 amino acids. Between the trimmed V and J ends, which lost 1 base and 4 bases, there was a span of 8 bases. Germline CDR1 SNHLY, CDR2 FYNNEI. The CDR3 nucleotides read TGTGCCAGCAGTGAAGAGAGGGTTAATCAGCCCCAGCATTTT. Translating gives CASSEERVNQPQHF. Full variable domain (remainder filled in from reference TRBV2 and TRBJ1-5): EPEVTQTPSHQVTQMGQEVILRCVPISNHLYFYWYRQILGQKVEFLVSFYNNEISEKSEIFDDQFSVERPDGSNFTLKIRSTKLEDSAMYFCASSEERVNQPQHFGDGTRLSIL.

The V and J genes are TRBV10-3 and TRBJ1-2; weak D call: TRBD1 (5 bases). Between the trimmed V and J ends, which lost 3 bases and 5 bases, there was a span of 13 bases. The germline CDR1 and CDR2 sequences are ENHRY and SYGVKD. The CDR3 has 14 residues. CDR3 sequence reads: CAISEGVRIYGYTF. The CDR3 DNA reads TGTGCCATCAGTGAAGGGGTGAGGATTTATGGCTACACCTTC.

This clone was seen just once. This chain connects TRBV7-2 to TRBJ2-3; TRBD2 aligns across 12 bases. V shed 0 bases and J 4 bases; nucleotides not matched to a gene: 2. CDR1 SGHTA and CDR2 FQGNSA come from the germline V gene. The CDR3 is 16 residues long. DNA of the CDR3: TGTGCCAGCAGCTTAGCGCTAGCGGGGGGGCCAGATACGCAGTATTTT. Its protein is CASSLALAGGPDTQYF.

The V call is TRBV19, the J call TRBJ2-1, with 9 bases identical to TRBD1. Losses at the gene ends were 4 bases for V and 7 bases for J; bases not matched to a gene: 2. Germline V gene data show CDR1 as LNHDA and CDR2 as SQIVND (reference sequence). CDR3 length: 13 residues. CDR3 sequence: CASSKGQGNEQFF. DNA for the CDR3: TGTGCCAGTAGTAAGGGACAGGGAAATGAGCAGTTCTTC.

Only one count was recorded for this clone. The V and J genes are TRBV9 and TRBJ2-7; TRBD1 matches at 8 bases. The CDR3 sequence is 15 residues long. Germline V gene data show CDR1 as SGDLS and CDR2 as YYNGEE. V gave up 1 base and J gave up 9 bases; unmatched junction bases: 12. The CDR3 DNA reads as TGTGCCAGCAGCGTACGGGACAGGCCCCCTCTTCGGCAGTACTTC. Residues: CASSVRDRPPLRQYF.

The CDR3 is CAARRGTEAFF. The CDR3 DNA follows: TGTGCCGCTAGACGTGGCACTGAAGCTTTCTTT. The chain employs TRBV3-1 (or the pseudogene TRBV3-2) and TRBJ1-1; D not certain. The CDR3 consists of 11 residues. Deletions cut 11 bases from V and 4 bases from J, with 11 bases between. Germline CDR1 is LGHDT and CDR2 is YNNKEL (reference sequence).

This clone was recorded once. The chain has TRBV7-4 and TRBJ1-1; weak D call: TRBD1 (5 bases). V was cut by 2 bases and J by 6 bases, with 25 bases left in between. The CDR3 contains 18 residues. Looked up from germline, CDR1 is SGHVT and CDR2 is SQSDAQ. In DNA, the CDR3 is TGTGCCAGCAGCTTAAGGGGAGGGCCCCGAAATATCGGTCCTGAAGCTTTCTTT. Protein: CASSLRGGPRNIGPEAFF. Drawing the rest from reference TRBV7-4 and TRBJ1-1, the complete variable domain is GAGVSQSPRYKVAKRGRDVALRCDSISGHVTLYWYRQTLGQGSEVLTYSQSDAQRDKSGRPSGRFSAERPERSVSTLKIQRTEQGDSAVYLCASSLRGGPRNIGPEAFFGQGTRLTVV.

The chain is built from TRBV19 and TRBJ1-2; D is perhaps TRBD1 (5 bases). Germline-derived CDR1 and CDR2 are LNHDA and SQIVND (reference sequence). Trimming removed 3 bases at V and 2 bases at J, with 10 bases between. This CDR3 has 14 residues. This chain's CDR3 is CASSIGPGNYGYTF. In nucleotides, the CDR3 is TGTGCCAGTAGTATCGGGCCAGGGAACTATGGCTACACCTTC.

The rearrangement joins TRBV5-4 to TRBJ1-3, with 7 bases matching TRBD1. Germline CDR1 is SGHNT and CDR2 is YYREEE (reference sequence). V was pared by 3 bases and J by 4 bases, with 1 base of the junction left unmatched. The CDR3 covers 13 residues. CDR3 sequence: CASSSRGGNTIYF. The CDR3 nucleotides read TGTGCCAGCAGCTCCAGGGGGGGAAACACCATATATTTT.

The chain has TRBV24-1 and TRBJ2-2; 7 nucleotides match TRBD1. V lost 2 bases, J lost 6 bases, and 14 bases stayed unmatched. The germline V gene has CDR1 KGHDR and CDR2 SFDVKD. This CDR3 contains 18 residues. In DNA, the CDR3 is TGTGCCACCAGTGATTCGAAGGGACAGCTCTTTTTCCCCGGGGAGCTGTTTTTT. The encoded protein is CATSDSKGQLFFPGELFF.

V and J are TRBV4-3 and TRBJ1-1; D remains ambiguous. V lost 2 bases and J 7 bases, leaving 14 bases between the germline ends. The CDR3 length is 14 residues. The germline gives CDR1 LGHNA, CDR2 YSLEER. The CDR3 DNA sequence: TGCGCCAGCAGCCAATCGACCGCACGGGTTGAAGCTTTCTTT. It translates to CASSQSTARVEAFF.

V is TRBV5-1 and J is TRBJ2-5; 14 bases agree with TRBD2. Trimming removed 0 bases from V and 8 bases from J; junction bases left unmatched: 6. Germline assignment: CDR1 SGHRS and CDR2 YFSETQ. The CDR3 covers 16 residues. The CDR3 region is CASSLAGTSGGLTQYF. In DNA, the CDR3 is TGCGCCAGCAGCTTGGCCGGGACTAGCGGGGGATTAACCCAGTACTTC.

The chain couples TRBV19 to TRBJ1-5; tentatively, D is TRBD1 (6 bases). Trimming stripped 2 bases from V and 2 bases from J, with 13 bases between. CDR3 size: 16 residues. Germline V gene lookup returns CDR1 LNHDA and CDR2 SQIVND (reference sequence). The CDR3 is CASSIIRGGGNQPQHF. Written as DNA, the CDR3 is TGTGCCAGTAGTATAATCAGGGGAGGGGGCAATCAGCCCCAGCATTTT.